The 13 T cell receptor beta chains listed next were all sequenced from one sample in a study of blood T cell dynamics during melanoma immunotherapy. Time point described: week 3, after first cycle of checkpoint inhibitor. Using immunoSEQ multiplex PCR, the repertoire was profiled, and TCRdb retains in-frame clones only, with some absent. The sample consists of around 3,400 clones, approximately 96% of them appearing once. Source: effector memory CD8+ T cells from blood, taken from a patient treated with checkpoint blockade. These receptors were taken from a human donor with melanoma.

Points on this clone: One end of the junction does not line up with germline, which may come from a read error. The rearrangement joins TRBV13 to TRBJ2-7; 8 nucleotides line up with TRBD2. The CDR3 totals 14 residues. Germline-derived CDR1 and CDR2 are PRHDT and FYEKMQ (reference sequence). CDR3 DNA: TGTGCCAGCAGCCTAGGTGCGGGAGGCTACGAGCAGTACTTC. Amino acid sequence: CASSLGAGGYEQYF.

The J gene is TRBJ2-1, the V gene TRBV9, with 7 bases identical to TRBD2. Per the germline V gene, CDR1 is SGDLS and CDR2 is YYNGEE. The CDR3 totals 19 residues. After removal of 4 bases from V and 0 bases from J, the junction contained 16 bases not matched to a gene. CDR3 sequence reads: CASSPPHRGLSSSYNEQFF. CDR3 nucleotides: TGTGCCAGCAGCCCGCCCCACCGGGGACTATCTAGCTCCTACAATGAGCAGTTCTTC.

The chain couples TRBV7-9 to TRBJ1-5, with no clear D. Trimming pared 0 bases from V and 9 bases from J, leaving 12 bases between. This CDR3 contains 14 residues. The germline CDR1 and CDR2 sequences are SEHNR and FQNEAQ (reference sequence). The CDR3 region is CASSLAPGGWPQHF. In nucleotides, the CDR3 is TGTGCCAGCAGCTTAGCCCCGGGTGGATGGCCCCAGCATTTT.

The J gene is TRBJ1-5, the V gene TRBV4-1, with D maybe TRBD1 (6 bases). Germline CDR1 is MGHRA and CDR2 is YSYEKL. This CDR3 is built from 19 residues. The V end lost 0 bases, the J end lost 4 bases, and 22 bases lay between the germline ends. The CDR3 loop is CASSQEELKYRAGNQPQHF. The CDR3 DNA follows: TGCGCCAGCAGCCAAGAGGAGTTAAAATACAGGGCGGGAAATCAGCCCCAGCATTTT.

The V call is TRBV28, the J call TRBJ1-6; D remains unclear. Per germline, CDR1 MDHEN and CDR2 SYDVKM. The CDR3 consists of 16 residues. V lost 2 bases and J 0 bases, leaving 8 bases between the germline ends. The CDR3, as DNA: TGTGCCAGCAGTTTAGGGCGGAGCTCCTATAATTCACCCCTCCACTTT. Its protein is CASSLGRSSYNSPLHF. The whole variable domain, remainder taken from reference TRBV28 and TRBJ1-6, is DVKVTQSSRYLVKRTGEKVFLECVQDMDHENMFWYRQDPGLGLRLIYFSYDVKMKEKGDIPEGYSVSREKKERFSLILESASTNQTSMYLCASSLGRSSYNSPLHFGNGTRLTVT.

Of note for this clone: Other DNA sequences of this sample code for an identical CDR3. The rearrangement uses TRBV4-2 and TRBJ2-7, with D perhaps TRBD1 (5 bases). The V gene lost 0 bases and the J gene lost 1 base, with 10 bases spanning the gap. The CDR3 consists of 15 residues. Looked up from germline, CDR1 is LGHNA and CDR2 is YNFKEQ. In nucleotides, the CDR3 is TGTGCCAGCAGCCAAGACGCAGGGAATTCCTACGAGCAGTACTTC. Translated: CASSQDAGNSYEQYF.

The chain combines TRBV30 with TRBJ1-1, with 9 bases fitting TRBD1. Germline-derived CDR1 and CDR2 are GTSNPN and SVGIG (reference sequence). The CDR3 has 18 amino acids. V lost 2 bases to trimming and J lost 1 base; unmatched junction nucleotides: 14. The DNA of the CDR3 is TGTGCCTGGAGTCTGAGACAGGGGGTCGACAGCGGGAACACTGAAGCTTTCTTT. Translated: CAWSLRQGVDSGNTEAFF.

This rearrangement joins TRBV9 to TRBJ2-1; TRBD1 matches at 7 bases. The CDR3 contains 14 residues. CDR1 and CDR2 from the germline V gene are SGDLS and YYNGEE. J was trimmed by 7 bases and V by 3 bases; bases with no gene match: 7. Written as DNA, the CDR3 is TGTGCCAGCAGCGGGCAGGACAGGTGGAATGAGCAGTTCTTC. Its protein product is CASSGQDRWNEQFF.

The chain recombines TRBV19 with TRBJ2-1; 9 bases align to TRBD2. This CDR3 comprises 18 residues. Germline values: CDR1 LNHDA, CDR2 SQIVND (reference sequence). V lost 0 bases, J lost 2 bases, and 8 bases stayed unmatched. The CDR3 here is CASSIDGGRATTYNEQFF. The CDR3 DNA sequence: TGTGCCAGTAGTATAGACGGCGGGAGGGCCACTACCTACAATGAGCAGTTCTTC.

The rearrangement uses TRBV15 and TRBJ1-5; D perhaps matches TRBD1 (5 bases). V dropped 3 bases and J dropped 7 bases, with 13 bases sitting between them. Germline CDR1 reads LNHNV; CDR2 reads YYDKDF (reference sequence). CDR3 length: 14 residues. CDR3: CATSSSGITQPQHF. Here the CDR3 DNA reads TGTGCCACCAGCAGTTCAGGGATCACCCAGCCCCAGCATTTT.

The CDR3 bases are TGTGCCAGCAGTTTTCGGAACCTCAATGAGCAGTTCTTC. Translation: CASSFRNLNEQFF. J is TRBJ2-1 and V is TRBV28; D not certain. The CDR3 is 13 residues long. The V gene lost 3 bases and the J gene lost 6 bases, with 9 bases spanning the gap. Per germline, CDR1 MDHEN and CDR2 SYDVKM.

The chain links TRBV5-6 to TRBJ1-6; a weak D match, TRBD1 (6 bases). The germline CDR1 and CDR2 sequences are SGHDT and YYEEEE. Trimming pared 0 bases from V and 10 bases from J, leaving 11 bases between. There are 14 residues in the CDR3. Here the CDR3 DNA reads TGTGCCAGCAGCTTGGGGACAGAGGACTCACCCCTCCACTTT. Protein: CASSLGTEDSPLHF.

J is TRBJ2-7 and V is TRBV18; 9 positions agree with TRBD2. Trimming cost V 4 bases and J 6 bases; bases outside gene matches: 7. CDR1 is KGHSH and CDR2 is LQKENI in the germline V gene. The CDR3 totals 14 residues. CDR3 DNA: TGTGCCAGCTCACTGGGGACTAGCCCTACCGAGCAGTACTTC. Its translation: CASSLGTSPTEQYF.